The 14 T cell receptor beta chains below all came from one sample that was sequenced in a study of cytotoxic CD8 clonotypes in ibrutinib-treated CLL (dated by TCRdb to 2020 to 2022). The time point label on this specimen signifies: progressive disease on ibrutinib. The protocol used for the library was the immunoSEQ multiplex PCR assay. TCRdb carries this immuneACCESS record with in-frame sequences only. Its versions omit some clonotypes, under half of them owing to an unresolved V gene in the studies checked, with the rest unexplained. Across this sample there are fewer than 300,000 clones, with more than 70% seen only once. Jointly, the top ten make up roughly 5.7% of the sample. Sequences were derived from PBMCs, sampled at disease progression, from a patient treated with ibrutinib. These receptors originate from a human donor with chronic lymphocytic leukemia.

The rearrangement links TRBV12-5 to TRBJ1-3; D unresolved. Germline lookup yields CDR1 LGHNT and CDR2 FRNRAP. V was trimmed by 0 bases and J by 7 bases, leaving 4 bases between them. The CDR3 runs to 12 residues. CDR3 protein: CASGLVPNTIYF. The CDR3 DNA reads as TGTGCTAGTGGTTTGGTACCCAACACCATATATTTT.

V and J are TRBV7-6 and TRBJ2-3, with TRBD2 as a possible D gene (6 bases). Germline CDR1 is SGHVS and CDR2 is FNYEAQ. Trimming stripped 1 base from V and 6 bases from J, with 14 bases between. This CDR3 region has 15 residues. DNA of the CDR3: TGTGCCAGCAGCTTAGAACGGGAGCGGCCCGATACGCAGTATTTT. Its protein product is CASSLERERPDTQYF.

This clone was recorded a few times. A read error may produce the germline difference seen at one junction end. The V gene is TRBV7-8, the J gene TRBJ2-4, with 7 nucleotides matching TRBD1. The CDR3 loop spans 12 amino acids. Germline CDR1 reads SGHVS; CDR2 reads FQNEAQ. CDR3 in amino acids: CASSLGWDSAEF. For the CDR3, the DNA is TGTGCCAGCAGCTTAGGCTGGGACAGCGCCGAGTTC.

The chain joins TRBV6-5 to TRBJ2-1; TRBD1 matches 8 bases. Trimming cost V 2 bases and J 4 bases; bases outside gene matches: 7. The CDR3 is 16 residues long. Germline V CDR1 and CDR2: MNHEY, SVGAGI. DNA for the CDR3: TGTGCCAGCAGTTACCAGGCAGGGGGCCGGTACAATGAGCAGTTCTTC. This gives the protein CASSYQAGGRYNEQFF.

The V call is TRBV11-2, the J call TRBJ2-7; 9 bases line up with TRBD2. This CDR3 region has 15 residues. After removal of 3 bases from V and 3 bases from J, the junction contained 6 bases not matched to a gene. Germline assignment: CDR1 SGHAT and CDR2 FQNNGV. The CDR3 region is CASSFFSGGSYEQYF. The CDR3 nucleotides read TGTGCCAGCAGCTTCTTCAGCGGGGGGAGCTACGAGCAGTACTTC.

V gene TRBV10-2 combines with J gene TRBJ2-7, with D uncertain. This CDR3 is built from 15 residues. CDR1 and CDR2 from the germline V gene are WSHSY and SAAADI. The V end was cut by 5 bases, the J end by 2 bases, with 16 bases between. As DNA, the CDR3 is TGCGCCAGCAGTAGGGCCCTGAAGTTCACCTACGAGCAGTACTTC. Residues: CASSRALKFTYEQYF.

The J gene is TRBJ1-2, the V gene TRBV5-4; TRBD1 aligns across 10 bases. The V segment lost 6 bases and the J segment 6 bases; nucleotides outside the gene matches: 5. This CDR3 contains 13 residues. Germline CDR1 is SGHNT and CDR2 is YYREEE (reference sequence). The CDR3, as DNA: TGTGCCAGCATTGGGACAGGGGACGATGGCTACACCTTC. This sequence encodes CASIGTGDDGYTF.

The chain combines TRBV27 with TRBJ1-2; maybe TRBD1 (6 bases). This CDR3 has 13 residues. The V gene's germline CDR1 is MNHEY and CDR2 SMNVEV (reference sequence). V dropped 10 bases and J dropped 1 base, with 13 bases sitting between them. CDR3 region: CATAGRGNYGYTF. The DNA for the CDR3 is TGTGCCACCGCGGGCAGGGGTAACTATGGCTACACCTTC.

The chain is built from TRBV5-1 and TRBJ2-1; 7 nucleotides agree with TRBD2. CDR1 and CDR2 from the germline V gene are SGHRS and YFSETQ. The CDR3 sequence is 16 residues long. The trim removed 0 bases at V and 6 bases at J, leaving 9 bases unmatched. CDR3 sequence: CASSLETGGFSNEQFF. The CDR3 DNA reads TGCGCCAGCAGCTTGGAGACGGGAGGATTTTCCAATGAGCAGTTCTTC.

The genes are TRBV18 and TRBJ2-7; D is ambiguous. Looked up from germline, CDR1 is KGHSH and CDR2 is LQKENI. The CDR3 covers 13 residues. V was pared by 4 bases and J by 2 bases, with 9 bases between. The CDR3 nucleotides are TGTGCCAGCTCACAAACGGGCGCCTACGAGCAGTACTTC. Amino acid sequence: CASSQTGAYEQYF.

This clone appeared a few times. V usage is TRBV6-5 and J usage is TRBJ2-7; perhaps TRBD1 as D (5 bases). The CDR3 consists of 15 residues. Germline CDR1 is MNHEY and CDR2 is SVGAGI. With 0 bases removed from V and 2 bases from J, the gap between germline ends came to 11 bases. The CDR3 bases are TGTGCCAGCAGTTACTCGACAGTTAGACCCTACGAGCAGTACTTC. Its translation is CASSYSTVRPYEQYF.

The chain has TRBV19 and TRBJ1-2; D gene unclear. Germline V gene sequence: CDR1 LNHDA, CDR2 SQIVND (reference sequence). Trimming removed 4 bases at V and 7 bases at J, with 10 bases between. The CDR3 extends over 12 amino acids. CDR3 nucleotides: TGTGCCAGTAGTAAGGGAGGCGGTGGCTACACCTTC. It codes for CASSKGGGGYTF.

CDR3 nucleotide sequence: TGTGCCAGCAGCCTCGCAAACCAGAACACTGAAGCTTTCTTT. This translates into CASSLANQNTEAFF. The V gene is TRBV7-6, the J gene TRBJ1-1; no clear D gene. Per germline, CDR1 SGHVS and CDR2 FNYEAQ. The V gene lost 5 bases and the J gene lost 1 base, with 11 bases spanning the gap. This CDR3 spans 14 amino acids.

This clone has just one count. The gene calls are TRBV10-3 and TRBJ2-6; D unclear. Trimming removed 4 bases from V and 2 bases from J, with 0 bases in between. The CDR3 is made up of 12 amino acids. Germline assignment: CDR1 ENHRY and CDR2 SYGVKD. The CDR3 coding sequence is TGTGCCATCAGTGCTGGGGCCAACGTCCTGACTTTC. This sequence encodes CAISAGANVLTF.